A selection of T cell receptor beta chains follows, all from one sample in a study of control samples from healthy donors and cancer patients. Data came from immunoSEQ multiplex PCR; TCRdb stores just in-frame clones and leaves some out. The sample shows about 85,000 clones, approximately 90% of them seen only once. The specimen sequenced was blood. Receptors originate from a woman in her late teens or twenties in good health. The CDR3 runs from the conserved cysteine through the conserved F or W. D genes are given only for firm matches. Size is omitted from some rows. Given values are once, few, many or a class for expanded clones.

CDR3 protein: CASSPSTGSQETQYF
CDR3 DNA: TGTGCCAGCAGCCCGAGTACCGGCAGCCAAGAGACCCAGTACTTC
V gene: TRBV7-8
D gene: NA
J gene: TRBJ2-5
clone size: NA

CDR3 protein: CASSYSTTGGKGYTF
CDR3 DNA: TGTGCCAGCAGTTACTCGACCACAGGGGGAAAGGGCTACACCTTC
V gene: TRBV6-6
D gene: TRBD1
J gene: TRBJ1-2
clone size: NA

CDR3 protein: CASSAPSGGEETQYF
CDR3 DNA: TGTGCCAGCAGCGCACCTAGCGGGGGGGAAGAGACCCAGTACTTC
V gene: TRBV9
D gene: TRBD2
J gene: TRBJ2-5
clone size: few

CDR3 protein: CATQHSGSYGYTF
CDR3 DNA: TGTGCCACCCAACACTCGGGAAGCTATGGCTACACCTTC
V gene: TRBV6-5
D gene: NA
J gene: TRBJ1-2
clone size: NA

CDR3 protein: CASSRTSGGNIQYF
CDR3 DNA: TGTGCCAGCAGTCGGACTAGCGGGGGAAACATTCAGTACTTC
V gene: TRBV28
D gene: TRBD2
J gene: TRBJ2-4
clone size: NA

CDR3 protein: CASSPRSGNTEAFF
CDR3 DNA: TGTGCCAGTAGTCCCAGGAGCGGCAACACTGAAGCTTTCTTT
V gene: TRBV19
D gene: NA
J gene: TRBJ1-1
clone size: NA

CDR3 protein: CASSQVNLVGWETQYF
CDR3 DNA: TGCGCCAGCAGCCAAGTAAATTTAGTGGGTTGGGAGACCCAGTACTTC
V gene: TRBV4-1
D gene: NA
J gene: TRBJ2-5
clone size: NA

CDR3 protein: CASSQGGETQYF
CDR3 DNA: TGTGCCAGCAGCCAGGGGGGAGAGACCCAGTACTTC
V gene: TRBV13
D gene: NA
J gene: TRBJ2-5
clone size: NA

CDR3 protein: CASSPDHYEQYF
CDR3 DNA: TGTGCCAGCAGTCCGGACCACTACGAGCAGTACTTC
V gene: TRBV6-5
D gene: NA
J gene: TRBJ2-7
clone size: NA

CDR3 protein: CASGAGKNTEAFF
CDR3 DNA: TGTGCCAGCGGGGCGGGAAAAAACACTGAAGCTTTCTTT
V gene: TRBV5-4
D gene: NA
J gene: TRBJ1-1
clone size: NA

CDR3 protein: CASSPGPQETQYF
CDR3 DNA: TGTGCCAGCTCACCGGGACCACAAGAGACCCAGTACTTC
V gene: TRBV18
D gene: NA
J gene: TRBJ2-5
clone size: once

CDR3 protein: CASSIASGASHYGYTF
CDR3 DNA: TGTGCCAGTAGTATAGCCAGTGGGGCTTCTCACTATGGCTACACCTTC
V gene: TRBV19
D gene: NA
J gene: TRBJ1-2
clone size: NA

CDR3 protein: CASTAGLMGLVEGYTF
CDR3 DNA: TGTGCCAGCACCGCCGGGCTGATGGGTCTGGTGGAGGGCTACACCTTC
V gene: TRBV5-5
D gene: NA
J gene: TRBJ1-2
clone size: NA

CDR3 protein: CASSFRVLIYEQYF
CDR3 DNA: TGTGCCAGCAGCTTCAGGGTACTAATCTACGAGCAGTACTTC
V gene: TRBV5-6
D gene: NA
J gene: TRBJ2-7
clone size: NA

CDR3 protein: CASSIRDTGMNTEAFF
CDR3 DNA: TGTGCCAGTAGTATAAGGGACACGGGGATGAACACTGAAGCTTTCTTT
V gene: TRBV19
D gene: NA
J gene: TRBJ1-1
clone size: NA

CDR3 protein: CSQETQYF
CDR3 DNA: TGCAGTCAAGAGACCCAGTACTTC
V gene: TRBV29-1
D gene: NA
J gene: TRBJ2-5
clone size: NA

CDR3 protein: CASSWSPQSNEKLFF
CDR3 DNA: TGTGCCAGCAGTTGGTCCCCGCAGTCTAATGAAAAACTGTTTTTT
V gene: TRBV27
D gene: NA
J gene: TRBJ1-4
clone size: NA